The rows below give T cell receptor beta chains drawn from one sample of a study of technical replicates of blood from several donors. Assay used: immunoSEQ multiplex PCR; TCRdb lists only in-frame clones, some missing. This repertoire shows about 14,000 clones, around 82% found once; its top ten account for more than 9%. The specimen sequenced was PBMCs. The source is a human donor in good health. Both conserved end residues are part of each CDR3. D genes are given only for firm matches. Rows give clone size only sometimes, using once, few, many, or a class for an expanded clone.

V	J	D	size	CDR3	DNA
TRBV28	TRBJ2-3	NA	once	CASSPQTSTDTQYF	TGTGCCAGCAGTCCTCAAACTAGCACAGATACGCAGTATTTT
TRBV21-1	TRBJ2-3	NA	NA	CASSKGDRLAGVRTDTQYF	TGTGCCAGCAGCAAAGGGGATCGACTAGCGGGAGTCCGCACAGATACGCAGTATTTT
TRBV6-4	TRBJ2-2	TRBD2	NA	CASSPSGGGRGGELFF	TGTGCCAGCAGCCCTTCGGGGGGAGGAAGAGGCGGGGAGCTGTTTTTT
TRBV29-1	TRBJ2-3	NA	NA	CSVDGGTLGPTDTQYF	TGCAGCGTTGATGGCGGGACCCTTGGCCCCACAGATACGCAGTATTTT
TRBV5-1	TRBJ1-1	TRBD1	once	CASSPGQGKLDTEAFF	TGCGCCAGCAGCCCCGGACAGGGGAAGTTGGACACTGAAGCTTTCTTT
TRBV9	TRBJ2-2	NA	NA	CASSFKPGQTNTGELFF	TGTGCCAGCAGCTTCAAACCGGGACAAACGAACACCGGGGAGCTGTTTTTT
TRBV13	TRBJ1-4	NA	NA	CASSREQNEKLFF	TGTGCCAGCAGCCGAGAGCAAAATGAAAAACTGTTTTTT
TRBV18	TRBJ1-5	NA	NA	CASSLMQTEDWSGGNQPQHF	TGTGCCAGCTCACTGATGCAGACGGAAGATTGGTCGGGGGGGAATCAGCCCCAGCATTTT
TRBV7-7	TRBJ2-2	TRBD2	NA	CASSPLGGSGGGELFF	TGTGCCAGCAGCCCCCTTGGCGGGAGTGGGGGCGGGGAGCTGTTTTTT
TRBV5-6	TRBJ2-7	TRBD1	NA	CASSAPPWDRESYEQYF	TGTGCCAGCAGCGCCCCACCCTGGGACAGGGAGTCCTACGAGCAGTACTTC
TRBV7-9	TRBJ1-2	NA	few	CASSLDPKAYGYTF	TGTGCCAGCAGCTTAGACCCCAAAGCCTATGGCTACACCTTC
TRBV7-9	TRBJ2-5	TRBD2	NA	CASLSSGVPTQYF	TGTGCCAGCCTATCTAGCGGAGTTCCGACCCAGTACTTC
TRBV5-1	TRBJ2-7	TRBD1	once	CASSLVRGLPEQYF	TGCGCCAGCAGCTTGGTCAGGGGGCTGCCCGAGCAGTACTTC
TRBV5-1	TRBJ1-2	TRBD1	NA	CASSLGTGLRDGYTF	TGCGCCAGCAGCTTGGGGACAGGCCTTCGGGATGGCTACACCTTC
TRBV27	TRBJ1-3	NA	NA	CASSSQNTIYF	TGTGCCAGCAGTTCCCAGAACACCATATATTTT
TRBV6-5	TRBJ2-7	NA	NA	CASSYSVGDSYEQYF	TGTGCCAGCAGTTACTCTGTCGGGGACTCCTACGAGCAGTACTTC
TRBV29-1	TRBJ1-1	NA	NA	CSVDWTGGGDAFF	TGCAGCGTCGATTGGACGGGGGGCGGAGATGCTTTCTTT
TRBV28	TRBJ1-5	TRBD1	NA	CASSSPGQGHQPQHF	TGTGCCAGCAGTTCCCCGGGACAGGGTCATCAGCCCCAGCATTTT
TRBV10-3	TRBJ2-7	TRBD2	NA	CASSRTSGPYEQYF	TGTGCCTCATCAAGGACTAGCGGACCCTACGAGCAGTACTTC
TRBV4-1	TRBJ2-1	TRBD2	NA	CASSHGLAGVNEQFF	TGCGCCAGCAGCCACGGACTAGCGGGAGTTAATGAGCAGTTCTTC
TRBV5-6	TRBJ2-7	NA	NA	CASSLGQGRYEQYF	TGTGCCAGCAGCCTGGGGCAGGGTAGGTACGAGCAGTACTTC
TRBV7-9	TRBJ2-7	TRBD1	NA	CASSLGPQGTSYEQYF	TGTGCCAGCAGCTTAGGTCCACAGGGGACCTCCTACGAGCAGTACTTC